This TCR beta chain stems from a study of T cells in Graves' hyperthyroidism and ophthalmopathy. Extraction of PBMCs used 8 to 10 ml of fresh peripheral blood. Amplification of TCR beta CDR3 regions used RNA as the template. First-round RT-PCR targeting the TCR CDR3 was performed with the HTBI primer set. TCRdb fed the multiplex PCR reads into MiXCR, producing one record per CDR3 protein. Here the sample spans about 380,000 distinct CDR3 sequences, roughly 14% being singletons. This clonotype was observed at least ten times. Trimming at V came to 4 bases and at J to 3 bases, leaving 0 bases not matched to a gene. The CDR3 has 14 amino acids. Germline-derived CDR1 and CDR2 are SGHAT and FQNNGV.

The chain links TRBV11-2 to TRBJ2-4; the match to TRBD1 covers 10 bases. The origin of this receptor is a woman in her twenties or thirties with Graves' ophthalmopathy. What was sequenced was blood. The chain's CDR3 is CASSWDRGKNIQYF. CDR3 nucleotides: TGTGCCAGCAGCTGGGACAGGGGCAAAAACATTCAGTACTTC. The entire variable domain, with the rest obtained from reference TRBV11-2 and TRBJ2-4, is as follows: EAGVAQSPRYKIIEKRQSVAFWCNPISGHATLYWYQQILGQGPKLLIQFQNNGVVDDSQLPKDRFSAERLKGVDSTLKIQPAKLEDSAVYLCASSWDRGKNIQYFGAGTRLSVL.